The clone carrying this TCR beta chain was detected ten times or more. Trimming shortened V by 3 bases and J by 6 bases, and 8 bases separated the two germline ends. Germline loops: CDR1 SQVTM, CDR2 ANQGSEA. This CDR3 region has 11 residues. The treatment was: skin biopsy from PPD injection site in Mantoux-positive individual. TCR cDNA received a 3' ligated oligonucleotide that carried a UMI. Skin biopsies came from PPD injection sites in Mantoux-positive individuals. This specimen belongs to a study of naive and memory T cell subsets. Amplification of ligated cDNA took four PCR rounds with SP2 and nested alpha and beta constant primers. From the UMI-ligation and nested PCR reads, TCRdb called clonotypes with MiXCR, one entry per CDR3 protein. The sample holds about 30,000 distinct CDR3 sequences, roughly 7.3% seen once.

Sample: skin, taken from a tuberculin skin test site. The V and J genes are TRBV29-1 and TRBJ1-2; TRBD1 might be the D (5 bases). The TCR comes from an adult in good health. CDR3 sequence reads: CSVDQGDGYTF. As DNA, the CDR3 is TGCAGCGTTGACCAGGGCGATGGCTACACCTTC. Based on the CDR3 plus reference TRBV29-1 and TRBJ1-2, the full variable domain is SAVISQKPSRDICQRGTSLTIQCQVDSQVTMMFWYRQQPGQSLTLIATANQGSEATYESGFVIDKFPISRPNLTFSTLTVSNMSPEDSSIYLCSVDQGDGYTFGSGTRLTVV.